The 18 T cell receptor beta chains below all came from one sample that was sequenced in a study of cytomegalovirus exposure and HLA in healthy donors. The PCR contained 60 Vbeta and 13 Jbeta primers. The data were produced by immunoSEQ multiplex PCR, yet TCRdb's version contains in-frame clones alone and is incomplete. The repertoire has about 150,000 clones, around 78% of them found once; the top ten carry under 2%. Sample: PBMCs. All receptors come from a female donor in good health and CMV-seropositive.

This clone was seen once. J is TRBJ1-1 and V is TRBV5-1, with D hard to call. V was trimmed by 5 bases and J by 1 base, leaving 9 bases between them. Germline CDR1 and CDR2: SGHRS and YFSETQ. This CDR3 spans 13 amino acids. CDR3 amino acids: CASRAARNTEAFF. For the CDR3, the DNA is TGCGCCAGCAGAGCAGCTAGGAACACTGAAGCTTTCTTT.

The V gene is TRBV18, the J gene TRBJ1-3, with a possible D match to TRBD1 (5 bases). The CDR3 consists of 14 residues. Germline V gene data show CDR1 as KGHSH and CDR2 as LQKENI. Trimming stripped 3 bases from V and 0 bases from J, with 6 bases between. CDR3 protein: CASSPDSSGNTIYF. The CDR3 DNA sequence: TGTGCCAGCTCACCCGACAGCTCTGGAAACACCATATATTTT.

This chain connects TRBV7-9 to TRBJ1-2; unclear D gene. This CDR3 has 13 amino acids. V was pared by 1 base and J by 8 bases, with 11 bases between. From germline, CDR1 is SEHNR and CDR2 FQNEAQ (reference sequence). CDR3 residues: CASSLDRDGGYTF. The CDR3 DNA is TGTGCCAGCAGCTTAGATCGGGATGGGGGCTACACCTTC.

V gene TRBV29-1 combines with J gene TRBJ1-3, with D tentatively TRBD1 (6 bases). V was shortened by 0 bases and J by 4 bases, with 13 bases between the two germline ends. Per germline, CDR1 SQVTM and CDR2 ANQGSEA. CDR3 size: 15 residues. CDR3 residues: CSVEDFTGSGNTIYF. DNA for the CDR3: TGCAGCGTTGAAGATTTCACAGGGTCCGGAAACACCATATATTTT.

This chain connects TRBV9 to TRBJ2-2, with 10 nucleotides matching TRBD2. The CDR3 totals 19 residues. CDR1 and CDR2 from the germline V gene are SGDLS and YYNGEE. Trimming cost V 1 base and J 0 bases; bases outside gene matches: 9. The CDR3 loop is CASSVSLAGGRANTGELFF. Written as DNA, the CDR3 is TGTGCCAGCAGCGTATCTTTAGCGGGAGGCCGCGCGAACACCGGGGAGCTGTTTTTT.

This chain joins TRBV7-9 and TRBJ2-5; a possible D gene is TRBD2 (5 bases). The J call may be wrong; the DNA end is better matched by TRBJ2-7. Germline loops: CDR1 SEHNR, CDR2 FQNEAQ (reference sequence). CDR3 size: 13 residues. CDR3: CASSNTGSYEQYF. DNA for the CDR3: TGTGCCAGCAGCAACACGGGGTCTTACGAGCAGTACTTC.

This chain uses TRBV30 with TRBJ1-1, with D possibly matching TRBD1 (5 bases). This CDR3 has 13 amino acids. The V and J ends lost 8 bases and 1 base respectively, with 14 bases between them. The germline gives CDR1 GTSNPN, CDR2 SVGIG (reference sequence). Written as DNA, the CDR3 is TGTGCCGGTGATTTGGGGGGGAACACTGAAGCTTTCTTT. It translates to CAGDLGGNTEAFF. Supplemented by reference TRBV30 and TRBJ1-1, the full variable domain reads SQTIHQWPATLVQPVGSPLSLECTVEGTSNPNLYWYRQAAGRGLQLLFYSVGIGQISSEVPQNLSASRPQDRQFILSSKKLLLSDSGFYLCAGDLGGNTEAFFGQGTRLTVV.

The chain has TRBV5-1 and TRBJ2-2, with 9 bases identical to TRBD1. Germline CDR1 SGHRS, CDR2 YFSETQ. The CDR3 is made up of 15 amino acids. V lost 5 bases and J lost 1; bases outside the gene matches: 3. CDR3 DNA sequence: TGCGCCAGCAGGACGACAGGGGGGAACACCGGGGAGCTGTTTTTT. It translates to CASRTTGGNTGELFF.

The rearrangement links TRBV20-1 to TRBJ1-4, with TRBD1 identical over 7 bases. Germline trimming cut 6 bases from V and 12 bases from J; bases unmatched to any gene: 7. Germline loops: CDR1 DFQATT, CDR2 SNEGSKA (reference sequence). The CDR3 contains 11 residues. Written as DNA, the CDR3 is TGCAGTGCACCTAAGGGGACAGAACTGTTTTTT. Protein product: CSAPKGTELFF.

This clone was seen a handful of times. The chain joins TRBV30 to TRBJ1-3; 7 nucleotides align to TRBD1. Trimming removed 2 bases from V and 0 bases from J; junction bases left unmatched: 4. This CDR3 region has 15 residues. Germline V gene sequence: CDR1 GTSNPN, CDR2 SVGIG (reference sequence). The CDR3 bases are TGTGCCTGGAGTTTTACAGGGGCCTCTGGAAACACCATATATTTT. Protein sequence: CAWSFTGASGNTIYF. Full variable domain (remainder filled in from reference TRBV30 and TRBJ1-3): SQTIHQWPATLVQPVGSPLSLECTVEGTSNPNLYWYRQAAGRGLQLLFYSVGIGQISSEVPQNLSASRPQDRQFILSSKKLLLSDSGFYLCAWSFTGASGNTIYFGEGSWLTVV.

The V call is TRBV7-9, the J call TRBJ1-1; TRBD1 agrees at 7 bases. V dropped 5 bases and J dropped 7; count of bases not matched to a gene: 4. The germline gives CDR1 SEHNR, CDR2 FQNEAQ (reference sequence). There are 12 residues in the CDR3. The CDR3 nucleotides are TGTGCCAGCAGCCCCAGGACAGGTGAAGCTTTCTTT. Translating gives CASSPRTGEAFF.

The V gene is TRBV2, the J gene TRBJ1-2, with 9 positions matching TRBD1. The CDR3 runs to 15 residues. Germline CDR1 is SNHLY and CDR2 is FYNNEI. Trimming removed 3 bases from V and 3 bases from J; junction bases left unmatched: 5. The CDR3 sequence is CASSDSQGAYYGYTF. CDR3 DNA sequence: TGTGCCAGCAGTGACTCACAGGGGGCTTACTATGGCTACACCTTC.

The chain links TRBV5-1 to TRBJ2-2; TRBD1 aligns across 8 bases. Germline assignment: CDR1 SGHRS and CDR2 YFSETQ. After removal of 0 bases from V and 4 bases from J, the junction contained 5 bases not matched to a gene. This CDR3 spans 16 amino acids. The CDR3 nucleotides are TGCGCCAGCAGCTTGGAAGGACAGGGAGGCACCGGGGAGCTGTTTTTT. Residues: CASSLEGQGGTGELFF.

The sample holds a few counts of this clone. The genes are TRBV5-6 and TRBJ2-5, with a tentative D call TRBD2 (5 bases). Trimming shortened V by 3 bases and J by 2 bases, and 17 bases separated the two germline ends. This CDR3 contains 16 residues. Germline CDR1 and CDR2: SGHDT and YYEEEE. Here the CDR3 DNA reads TGTGCCAGCAGCTCAGGAACGGACTTGGGTCAAGAGACCCAGTACTTC. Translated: CASSSGTDLGQETQYF.

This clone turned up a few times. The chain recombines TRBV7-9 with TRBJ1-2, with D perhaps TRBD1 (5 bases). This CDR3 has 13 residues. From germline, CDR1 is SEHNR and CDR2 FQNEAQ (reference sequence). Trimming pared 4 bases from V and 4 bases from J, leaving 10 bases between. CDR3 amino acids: CASSYQDSYGYTF. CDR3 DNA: TGTGCCAGCAGCTACCAAGACAGCTATGGCTACACCTTC.

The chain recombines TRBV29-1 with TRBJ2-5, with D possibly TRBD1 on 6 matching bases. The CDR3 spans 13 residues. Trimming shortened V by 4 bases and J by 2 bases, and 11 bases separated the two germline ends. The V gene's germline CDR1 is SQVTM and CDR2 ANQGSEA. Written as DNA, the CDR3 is TGCAGCGTTGTAGGGACAACGCAAGAGACCCAGTACTTC. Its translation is CSVVGTTQETQYF.

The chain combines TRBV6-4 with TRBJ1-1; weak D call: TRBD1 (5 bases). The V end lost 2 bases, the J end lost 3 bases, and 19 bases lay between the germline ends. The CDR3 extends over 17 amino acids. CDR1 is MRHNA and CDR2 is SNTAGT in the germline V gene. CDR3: CASSDGRRQRFYTEAFF. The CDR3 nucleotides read TGTGCCAGCAGTGACGGTCGCAGACAGAGATTTTACACTGAAGCTTTCTTT.

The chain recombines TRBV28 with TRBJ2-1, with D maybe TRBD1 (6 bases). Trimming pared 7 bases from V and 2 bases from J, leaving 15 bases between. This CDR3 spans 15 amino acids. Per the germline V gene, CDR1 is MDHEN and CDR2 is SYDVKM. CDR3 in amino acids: CASTMTGPTYNEQFF. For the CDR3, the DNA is TGTGCCAGCACCATGACAGGACCCACCTACAATGAGCAGTTCTTC.